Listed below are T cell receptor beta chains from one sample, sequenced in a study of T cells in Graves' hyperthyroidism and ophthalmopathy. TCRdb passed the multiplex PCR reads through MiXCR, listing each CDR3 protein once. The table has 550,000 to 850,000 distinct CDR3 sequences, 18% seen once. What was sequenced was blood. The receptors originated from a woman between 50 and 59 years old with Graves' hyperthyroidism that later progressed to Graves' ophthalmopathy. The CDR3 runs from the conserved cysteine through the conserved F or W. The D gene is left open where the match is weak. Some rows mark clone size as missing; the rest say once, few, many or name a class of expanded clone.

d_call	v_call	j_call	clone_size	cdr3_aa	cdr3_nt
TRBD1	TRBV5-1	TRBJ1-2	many	CASRAPGQGGGYTF	TGCGCCAGCAGGGCTCCGGGACAGGGAGGCGGCTACACCTTC
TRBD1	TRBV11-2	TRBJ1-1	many	CASSSAGQGALAFF	TGTGCCAGCAGCTCAGCAGGACAGGGGGCCTTAGCTTTCTTT
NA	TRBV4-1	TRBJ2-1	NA	CASSSRWEQFF	TGCGCCAGCAGCTCACGGTGGGAGCAGTTCTTC
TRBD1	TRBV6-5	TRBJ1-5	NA	CASSLDRDSQPQHF	TGTGCCAGCAGTTTAGATCGGGACAGTCAGCCCCAGCATTTT
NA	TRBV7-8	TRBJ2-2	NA	CASSLGVISYGELFF	TGTGCCAGCAGCTTAGGGGTCATTTCATACGGGGAGCTGTTTTTT
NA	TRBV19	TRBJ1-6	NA	CASSTGDRYNSPLHF	TGTGCCAGTAGTACGGGGGACCGATATAATTCACCCCTCCACTTT
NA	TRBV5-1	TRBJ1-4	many	CASSSLARSEKLFF	TGCGCCAGCAGCTCGTTGGCTAGAAGCGAAAAACTGTTTTTT
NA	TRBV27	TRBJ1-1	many	CASSSYVMVLGEMNTEAFF	TGTGCCAGCAGCTCTTACGTAATGGTGCTGGGAGAAATGAACACTGAAGCTTTCTTT
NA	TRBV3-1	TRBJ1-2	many	CASSQPGQPNYGYTF	TGTGCCAGCAGCCAACCGGGACAACCTAACTATGGCTACACCTTC
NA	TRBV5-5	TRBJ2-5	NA	CASSLGTPRETQYF	TGTGCCAGCAGCCTGGGGACTCCTCGAGAGACCCAGTACTTC
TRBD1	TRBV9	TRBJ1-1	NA	CATGQGTSTEAFF	TGTGCCACGGGACAGGGGACGTCCACTGAAGCTTTCTTT
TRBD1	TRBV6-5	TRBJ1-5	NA	CASSYNRGDQPQHF	TGTGCCAGCAGTTACAACAGGGGAGATCAGCCCCAGCATTTT
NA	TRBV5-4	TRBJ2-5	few	CASSLGSGASRIETQYF	TGTGCCAGCAGCTTGGGATCCGGGGCCTCCAGGATAGAGACCCAGTACTTC
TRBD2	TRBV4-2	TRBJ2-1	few	CASSPWTRRGNEQFF	TGTGCCAGCAGCCCCTGGACTAGGCGGGGTAATGAGCAGTTCTTC
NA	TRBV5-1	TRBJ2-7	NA	CASSSGGGGHYSYEQYF	TGCGCCAGCAGCTCCGGTGGCGGGGGCCATTACTCCTACGAGCAGTACTTC
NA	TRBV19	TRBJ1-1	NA	CASTDLQGSNTEAFF	TGTGCCAGTACCGACCTCCAGGGGTCGAACACTGAAGCTTTCTTT
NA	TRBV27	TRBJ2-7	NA	CASMWGHEQYF	TGTGCCAGCATGTGGGGCCACGAGCAGTACTTC
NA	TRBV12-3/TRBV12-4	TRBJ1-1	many	CASSFFSANTEAFF	TGTGCCAGCAGTTTTTTCTCGGCGAACACTGAAGCTTTCTTT
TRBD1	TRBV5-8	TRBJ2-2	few	CASKTGQANTGELFF	TGTGCCAGCAAGACGGGACAGGCGAACACCGGGGAGCTGTTTTTT
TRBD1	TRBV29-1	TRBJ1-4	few	CSVEDGQGATNEKLFF	TGCAGCGTTGAAGATGGACAGGGGGCAACTAATGAAAAACTGTTTTTT
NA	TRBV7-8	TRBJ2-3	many	CASSLSSALPTQYF	TGTGCCAGCAGCTTAAGTTCGGCCCTCCCGACGCAGTATTTT
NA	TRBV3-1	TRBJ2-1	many	CASSSDPQGYNEQFF	TGTGCCAGCAGCTCGGACCCTCAAGGGTACAATGAGCAGTTCTTC
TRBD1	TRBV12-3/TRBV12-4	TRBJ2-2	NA	CASSHTGTGGTGELFF	TGTGCCAGCAGTCACACCGGGACAGGGGGCACCGGGGAGCTGTTTTTT
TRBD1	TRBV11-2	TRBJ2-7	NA	CASSLDPGQGGHEQYF	TGTGCCAGCAGCTTAGATCCGGGACAGGGAGGCCACGAGCAGTACTTC
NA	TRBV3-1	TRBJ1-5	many	CASSQDPPGEGNQPQHF	TGTGCCAGCAGCCAAGACCCCCCAGGCGAGGGCAATCAGCCCCAGCATTTT
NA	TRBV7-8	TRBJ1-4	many	CASKDVGEKLFF	TGTGCCAGCAAGGACGTTGGGGAAAAACTGTTTTTT
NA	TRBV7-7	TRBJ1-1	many	CASSSGYGTEAFF	TGTGCTAGCAGCTCCGGGTACGGCACTGAAGCTTTCTTT
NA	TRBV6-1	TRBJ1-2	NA	CAAADTNYGYTF	TGCGCGGCGGCAGATACTAACTATGGCTACACCTTC
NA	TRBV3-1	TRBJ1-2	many	CASSQEEREGGYTF	TGTGCCAGCAGCCAAGAGGAGAGGGAGGGTGGCTACACCTTC
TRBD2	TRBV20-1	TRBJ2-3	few	CSARNPSGAATDTQYF	TGCAGTGCTAGAAATCCTAGCGGGGCGGCCACAGATACGCAGTATTTT
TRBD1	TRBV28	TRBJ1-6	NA	CASSSTGFSSPLHF	TGTGCCAGCAGTTCGACAGGGTTTAGTTCACCCCTCCACTTT
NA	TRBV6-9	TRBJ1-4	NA	CASRRQDGQTNEKLFF	TGCGCCAGCAGGAGACAGGACGGCCAAACTAATGAAAAACTGTTTTTT
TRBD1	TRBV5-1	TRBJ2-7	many	CASSSQTDRIYEQYF	TGCGCCAGCAGCTCCCAGACGGACAGGATCTACGAGCAGTACTTC
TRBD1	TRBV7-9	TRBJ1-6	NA	CAGSIRGTGEGSPLHF	TGTGCCGGCAGCATTAGAGGGACAGGGGAAGGTTCACCCCTCCACTTT
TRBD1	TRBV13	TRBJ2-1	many	CASSSDIGQVNNEQFF	TGTGCCAGCAGCTCAGATATCGGACAGGTAAACAATGAGCAGTTCTTC
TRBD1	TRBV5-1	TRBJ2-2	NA	CASSSGQGGTGELFF	TGCGCCAGCAGTTCCGGACAGGGGGGCACCGGGGAGCTGTTTTTT
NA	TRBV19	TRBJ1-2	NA	CASTQPPGSPWGYGYTF	TGTGCCAGTACCCAACCTCCGGGATCCCCCTGGGGCTATGGCTACACCTTC
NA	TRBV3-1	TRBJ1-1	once	CASSPGTNTVAFF	TGTGCCAGCAGCCCCGGGACAAACACTGTAGCTTTCTTT
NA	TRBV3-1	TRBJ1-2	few	CASSHLDGNYGYTF	TGTGCCAGCAGCCACTTGGACGGTAACTATGGCTACACCTTC
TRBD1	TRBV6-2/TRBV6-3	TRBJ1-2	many	CASKADKGAAYGYTF	TGTGCCAGCAAGGCCGACAAGGGGGCCGCCTATGGCTACACCTTC
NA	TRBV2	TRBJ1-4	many	CASSEFVDAGRKLFF	TGTGCCAGCAGTGAATTCGTGGACGCCGGGCGAAAACTGTTTTTT
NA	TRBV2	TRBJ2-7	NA	CASSDWSGHYEQYF	TGTGCCAGCAGTGATTGGTCGGGACACTACGAGCAGTACTTC
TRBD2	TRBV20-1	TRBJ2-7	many	CSAQSGTSNDEQYF	TGCAGTGCTCAATCCGGGACTAGCAACGACGAGCAGTACTTC
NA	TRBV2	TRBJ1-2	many	CASSEFVGLSYGYTF	TGTGCCAGCAGTGAGTTTGTGGGACTCAGCTATGGCTACACCTTC
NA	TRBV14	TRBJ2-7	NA	CASSQGTVPYEQYF	TGTGCCAGCAGCCAAGGGACAGTGCCCTACGAGCAGTACTTC
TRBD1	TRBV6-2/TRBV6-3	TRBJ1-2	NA	CASSYSYIGQGFYGYTF	TGTGCCAGCAGTTACTCATATATCGGACAGGGATTTTATGGCTACACCTTC
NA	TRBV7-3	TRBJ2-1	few	CASSLSGGISYNEQFF	TGTGCCAGCAGCTTAAGTGGGGGCATCTCCTACAATGAGCAGTTCTTC
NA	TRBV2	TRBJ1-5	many	CASSEAGTESNQPQHF	TGTGCCAGCAGTGAAGCCGGGACGGAAAGCAATCAGCCCCAGCATTTT
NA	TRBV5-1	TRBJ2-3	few	CASSLALRNEGADTQYF	TGCGCCAGCAGCTTGGCGTTGCGGAATGAGGGGGCAGATACGCAGTATTTT
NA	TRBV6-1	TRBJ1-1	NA	CASNPPTGNTEAFF	TGTGCCAGCAATCCGCCAACAGGGAACACTGAAGCTTTCTTT
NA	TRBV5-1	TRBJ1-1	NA	CASSPLSPDNTEAFF	TGCGCCAGCAGCCCCCTGTCCCCTGATAACACTGAAGCTTTCTTT